The 14 T cell receptor beta chains presented below share a single source sample, sequenced in a study of cytomegalovirus exposure and HLA in healthy donors. With 60 Vbeta and 13 Jbeta primers, the PCR was carried out. Data came from immunoSEQ multiplex PCR; TCRdb stores just in-frame clones and leaves some out. The data hold tens of thousands of clones, with approximately 70% observed a single time. Sequencing was done on a sample of PBMCs. These receptor sequences come from a woman between 45 and 60 years old in good health and CMV-seronegative.

The V gene is TRBV7-2, the J gene TRBJ1-1; the match to TRBD1 covers 7 bases. J gave up 1 base and V 5 bases, and 4 bases lay outside the gene matches. This CDR3 comprises 14 residues. CDR1 is SGHTA and CDR2 is FQGNSA in the germline V gene. The CDR3 here is CASSKQGTNTEAFF. DNA of the CDR3: TGTGCCAGCAGCAAACAGGGGACGAACACTGAAGCTTTCTTT.

The chain has TRBV7-3 and TRBJ1-1, with D possibly being TRBD1 (6 bases). Trimming stripped 4 bases from V and 0 bases from J, with 9 bases between. Germline V gives CDR1 SGHTA, CDR2 FQGTGA. This CDR3 is 14 amino acids long. CDR3 in amino acids: CASSSQGMNTEAFF. Here the CDR3 DNA reads TGTGCCAGCAGCTCACAGGGCATGAACACTGAAGCTTTCTTT.

CDR3 DNA sequence: TGTGCCAGCAGTTTCGGGGGGACCAGGAACGAGCAGTACTTC. Translation: CASSFGGTRNEQYF. The gene calls are TRBV28 and TRBJ2-7; 7 positions match TRBD2. Trimming at V came to 3 bases and at J to 5 bases, leaving 7 bases not matched to a gene. The germline V gene encodes CDR1 MDHEN and CDR2 SYDVKM. This CDR3 contains 14 residues. Combining the CDR3 with reference TRBV28 and TRBJ2-7 gives the whole variable domain DVKVTQSSRYLVKRTGEKVFLECVQDMDHENMFWYRQDPGLGLRLIYFSYDVKMKEKGDIPEGYSVSREKKERFSLILESASTNQTSMYLCASSFGGTRNEQYFGPGTRLTVT.

The chain recombines TRBV27 with TRBJ1-6; possible D gene TRBD1, 5 bases. From germline, CDR1 is MNHEY and CDR2 SMNVEV (reference sequence). The ends were cut back, 2 bases at V and 8 bases at J, with 10 bases in the middle. The CDR3 extends over 14 amino acids. The CDR3 bases are TGTGCCAGCAGTTTAAAGGGGAAGGATTCACCCCTCCACTTT. Protein: CASSLKGKDSPLHF.

This clone has only a few counts. V is TRBV19 and J is TRBJ1-2; 8 bases fit TRBD1. CDR3 size: 20 residues. Germline V lookup: CDR1 LNHDA, CDR2 SQIVND (reference sequence). The V segment lost 6 bases and the J segment 5 bases; nucleotides outside the gene matches: 26. CDR3 protein: CASRRPIRGTGTLAGYGYTF. CDR3 bases: TGTGCCAGTAGGCGTCCAATCCGAGGGACAGGAACCCTCGCGGGGTATGGCTACACCTTC.

V is TRBV6-5 and J is TRBJ1-5, with D unresolved. V was clipped by 2 bases and J by 3 bases, with 11 bases between them. Germline CDR1 and CDR2: MNHEY and SVGAGI. The CDR3 spans 15 residues. DNA of the CDR3: TGTGCCAGCAGTTACGTAGCGGGGAACAATCAGCCCCAGCATTTT. Translation: CASSYVAGNNQPQHF.

The J gene is TRBJ2-2, the V gene TRBV9; D ambiguous. The V end was cut by 4 bases, the J end by 1 base, with 8 bases between. CDR3 length: 14 amino acids. Per the germline V gene, CDR1 is SGDLS and CDR2 is YYNGEE. The CDR3 DNA is TGTGCCAGCAGCCCCTCGGGGAACACCGGGGAGCTGTTTTTT. Protein: CASSPSGNTGELFF.

This clone has more than one count but fewer than ten. The J gene is TRBJ2-1, the V gene TRBV7-9; no reliable D call. Germline CDR1 reads SEHNR; CDR2 reads FQNEAQ (reference sequence). Trimming left V 1 base short and J 9 bases short, with 10 bases between. The CDR3 totals 13 residues. CDR3 residues: CASSLVVVSEQFF. In DNA, the CDR3 is TGTGCCAGCAGCTTAGTGGTAGTAAGTGAGCAGTTCTTC.

The V and J genes are TRBV29-1 and TRBJ1-4; TRBD1 matches 9 bases. V shed 1 base and J 5 bases; nucleotides not matched to a gene: 8. Germline-derived CDR1 and CDR2 are SQVTM and ANQGSEA. This CDR3 is 16 amino acids long. CDR3 amino acids: CSVEGTGGLTNEKLFF. CDR3 bases: TGCAGCGTTGAAGGAACAGGGGGCCTGACGAATGAAAAACTGTTTTTT.

V is TRBV10-3 and J is TRBJ2-2, with D possibly TRBD1 on 5 matching bases. CDR1 and CDR2 from the germline V gene are ENHRY and SYGVKD. The CDR3 is made up of 12 amino acids. V lost 8 bases and J 5 bases, leaving 9 bases between the germline ends. CDR3 sequence reads: CAIGSGTGELFF. The DNA of the CDR3 is TGTGCCATCGGGTCAGGGACCGGGGAGCTGTTTTTT.

This chain links TRBV21-1 with TRBJ1-6; the table's TRBD1 call for D was not verified on the DNA. TRBV21-1 is reported as a pseudogene. The CDR3 spans 15 residues. The CDR3 region is CASSMKTEHNSPLHF. The CDR3, as DNA: TGTGCCAGCAGCATGAAGACAGAGCATAATTCACCCCTCCACTTT.

This chain's CDR3 is CSVEGTGVYEQYF. The CDR3 region has the DNA TGCAGCGTTGAAGGGACAGGGGTCTACGAGCAGTACTTC. This chain joins TRBV29-1 and TRBJ2-7; 9 positions match TRBD1. The CDR3 totals 13 residues. Germline V gives CDR1 SQVTM, CDR2 ANQGSEA. V shed 1 base and J 3 bases; nucleotides not matched to a gene: 1.

This clone came up a few times. The chain links TRBV9 to TRBJ1-2, with 7 bases fitting TRBD1. The CDR3 spans 15 residues. After removal of 4 bases from V and 3 bases from J, the junction contained 9 bases not matched to a gene. Germline CDR1 and CDR2: SGDLS and YYNGEE. The CDR3 region has the DNA TGTGCCAGCAGCCCCCACGGGACAGCCTACTATGGCTACACCTTC. Residues: CASSPHGTAYYGYTF. Using reference TRBV9 and TRBJ1-2 for the parts outside the CDR3, the full variable domain is DSGVTQTPKHLITATGQRVTLRCSPRSGDLSVYWYQQSLDQGLQFLIQYYNGEERAKGNILERFSAQQFPDLHSELNLSSLELGDSALYFCASSPHGTAYYGYTFGSGTRLTVV.

The rearrangement links TRBV30 to TRBJ1-2; D is unresolved. This CDR3 has 11 amino acids. Germline V lookup: CDR1 GTSNPN, CDR2 SVGIG (reference sequence). Trimming removed 5 bases from V and 4 bases from J, with 8 bases in between. The CDR3: CAWEETYGYTF. For the CDR3, the DNA is TGTGCCTGGGAGGAAACCTATGGCTACACCTTC.